This T cell receptor beta chain stems from a study of CD8+CD57+ T cells in acquired aplastic anemia. At the level of the study: An average of roughly 10 million reads for CD4+ cells was obtained from healthy donors.

The study profiled TCR beta VDJ and CDR3 using genomic DNA as template. TCRdb re-derived calls from the reads in MiXCR, one entry per CDR3 protein. The repertoire holds about 210,000 distinct CDR3 sequences, with approximately 60% as singletons. In the case of this clonotype: What it binds is not known.

V was cut by 5 bases and J by 4 bases, with 15 bases left in between. The CDR3 runs 14 residues. Germline V CDR1 and CDR2: MNHNS, SASEGT. Points from the study as a whole: Patient and control CD8+ Simpson's diversity was not significantly different. In common between the patients and the controls were approximately 30 CD8+ CDR3 sequences.

V is TRBV6-1 and J is TRBJ2-7; weak D call: TRBD1 (5 bases). The receptor was derived from a human donor in good health. Sequenced input: sorted CD4+, CD8+, or CD8+CD57+ T cells (not recorded which) from PBMCs. The CDR3 region has the DNA TGTGCCAGCAGTAGGGGCCCACCCCCTTACGAGCAGTACTTC. Translating gives CASSRGPPPYEQYF.